The present T cell receptor beta chain was sequenced within a study of cytomegalovirus exposure and HLA in healthy donors. Study-wide findings and caveats: When a later analysis compared HLA-associated TCR beta chains with equally common others, the HLA-associated chains turned out to be more clonally expanded and to have lower generation probabilities. Later analysis demonstrated an association between a missense DCLRE1C variant and TCR beta V- and J-gene trimming.

The germline V gene has CDR1 SGHRS and CDR2 YFSETQ. The CDR3 runs to 16 residues. The germline V and J ends were trimmed by 1 base and 1 base, with 12 bases remaining between them. Remarks on this clone: As yet, its antigen is unknown.

PCR primers comprised 60 Vbeta and 13 Jbeta primers. Per the study methods: About 11 million of the 60 million to 80 million unique TCR beta chains counted in a later analysis were shared. The assay was immunoSEQ multiplex PCR, and TCRdb's table has in-frame clones only and misses some. V and J calls and clone size are as listed in that table; D and trimming were resolved from the DNA. The sample's table shows under 130,000 clones. Sample: PBMCs. V usage is TRBV5-1 and J usage is TRBJ1-3; D gene unclear. This receptor was identified in a man aged 45-65 years in good health and CMV-seronegative. For the CDR3, the DNA is TGCGCCAGCAGCTTGAATGTAGGCGGATCTGGAAACACCATATATTTT. The encoded protein is CASSLNVGGSGNTIYF.